This is a list of T cell receptor beta chains from one sample in a study of blood T cell repertoires in COVID-19. The method was immunoSEQ multiplex PCR; TCRdb's version includes in-frame clones alone and lacks a portion of them. Among approximately 130,000 clones listed, approximately 88% were seen once. Sequenced input: peripheral blood. The receptor set was obtained from a man aged 50 to 60 with acute or convalescent COVID-19. Each CDR3 is given with its conserved first and last residue. A D gene is named only where the DNA matches it firmly. Some rows have no size entry. The others give once, few or many, or a class for an expanded clone.

clone size	D gene	V gene	J gene	CDR3 length	CDR3 protein	CDR3 DNA
NA	NA	TRBV3-1/TRBV3-2	TRBJ2-5	13	CASGRRGGETQYF	TGTGCCAGCGGTAGGAGGGGAGGAGAGACCCAGTACTTC
NA	NA	TRBV30	TRBJ1-6	14	CAWSYGGPNSPLHF	TGTGCCTGGAGTTACGGGGGGCCCAATTCACCCCTCCACTTT
NA	NA	TRBV6-5	TRBJ1-1	14	CASSTREGGTEAFF	TGTGCCAGCAGTACCCGGGAGGGAGGCACTGAAGCTTTCTTT
NA	TRBD2	TRBV10-3	TRBJ2-1	11	CASGGSGEQFF	TGTGCCTCCGGGGGGTCGGGTGAGCAGTTCTTC
NA	NA	TRBV5-1	TRBJ2-7	12	CASSLDRYEQYF	TGCGCCAGCAGCTTGGACAGGTACGAGCAGTACTTC
NA	TRBD1	TRBV7-9	TRBJ1-1	15	CASLDRGSSNTEAFF	TGTGCCAGCCTCGACAGGGGTTCATCTAACACTGAAGCTTTCTTT
medium-sized	NA	TRBV7-6	TRBJ1-3	16	CASSSPGSDSGNTIYF	TGTGCCAGCAGCTCACCGGGTTCGGATTCTGGAAACACCATATATTTT
NA	NA	TRBV4-1	TRBJ2-5	17	CASSQDVGPGSSETQYF	TGCGCCAGCAGCCAAGATGTGGGCCCCGGGAGTTCAGAGACCCAGTACTTC
NA	TRBD1	TRBV7-8	TRBJ2-7	14	CASSSWTGGSEQYF	TGTGCCAGCAGCTCGTGGACAGGGGGGAGCGAGCAGTACTTC
NA	NA	TRBV21-1	TRBJ1-5	23	CASHHFTDRGRKSPLYSNQPQHF	TGTGCCAGCCACCATTTTACGGACAGGGGGAGGAAGTCCCCACTCTATAGCAATCAGCCCCAGCATTTT
NA	NA	TRBV24-1	TRBJ1-2	13	CATSDGTGYGYTF	TGTGCCACCAGTGATGGAACAGGCTATGGCTACACCTTC
NA	TRBD2	TRBV19	TRBJ2-5	15	CASSLTSGRRETQYF	TGTGCCAGTAGTCTTACTAGCGGGAGAAGGGAGACCCAGTACTTC
NA	NA	TRBV6-1	TRBJ2-1	10	CASSEVVQFF	TGTGCCAGCAGTGAAGTCGTGCAGTTCTTC
NA	NA	TRBV11-2	TRBJ1-1	12	CASSLGPSEAFF	TGTGCCAGCAGCTTAGGTCCGAGTGAAGCTTTCTTT
NA	NA	TRBV5-1	TRBJ1-2	13	CASSWGTNYGYTF	TGCGCCAGCAGCTGGGGGACAAATTATGGCTACACCTTC
NA	TRBD2	TRBV19	TRBJ2-3	15	CASSIFSGSTDTQYF	TGTGCCAGTAGTATTTTTAGCGGGAGCACAGATACGCAGTATTTT
many	NA	TRBV12-3/TRBV12-4	TRBJ1-5	13	CVLGGSGNQPQHF	TGTGTCCTAGGAGGGAGTGGCAATCAGCCCCAGCATTTT
NA	TRBD1	TRBV7-8	TRBJ1-1	15	CASSKPRQGWAVAFF	TGTGCCAGCAGCAAACCCCGACAGGGGTGGGCAGTAGCTTTCTTT
NA	NA	TRBV27	TRBJ1-1	13	CASSQGMNTEAFF	TGTGCCAGCTCCCAGGGGATGAACACTGAAGCTTTCTTT
NA	NA	TRBV29-1	TRBJ1-4	13	CSVTQGNNEKLFF	TGCAGCGTAACTCAGGGGAATAATGAAAAACTGTTTTTT
NA	NA	TRBV9	TRBJ2-1	16	CASSSRGSSSYNEQFF	TGTGCCAGCAGCAGCAGAGGGTCAAGCTCCTACAATGAGCAGTTCTTC
few	TRBD1	TRBV18	TRBJ1-3	16	CASSPMDRVTGNTIYF	TGTGCCAGCTCACCCATGGACAGGGTCACTGGAAACACCATATATTTT
NA	TRBD2	TRBV9	TRBJ2-1	18	CASSVAPLGLAGGGEQFF	TGTGCCAGCAGCGTGGCCCCCCTCGGACTAGCGGGAGGGGGTGAGCAGTTCTTC
NA	TRBD1	TRBV5-1	TRBJ1-3	14	CASSPGTGPFPAYF	TGCGCCAGCAGCCCCGGGACAGGTCCTTTCCCGGCATATTTT
NA	TRBD2	TRBV30	TRBJ2-1	12	CAEREGYNEQFF	TGTGCTGAGCGGGAGGGCTACAATGAGCAGTTCTTC
NA	TRBD1	TRBV5-1	TRBJ2-3	17	CASSLRKQGGSTDTQYF	TGCGCCAGCAGCTTGCGAAAACAAGGGGGCTCCACAGATACGCAGTATTTT
once	TRBD1	TRBV6-5	TRBJ1-2	15	CASSLSGTGLYGYTF	TGTGCCAGCAGTCTTTCCGGGACAGGGCTCTATGGCTACACCTTC
NA	TRBD2	TRBV6-5	TRBJ2-7	16	CASSYSAAGGLHEQYF	TGTGCCAGCAGTTACTCGGCGGCGGGAGGCTTACACGAGCAGTACTTC
few	TRBD1	TRBV18	TRBJ1-2	17	CASSPPPPSGGIVGYTF	TGTGCCAGCTCACCACCCCCCCCATCAGGGGGCATAGTTGGCTACACCTTC
NA	NA	TRBV6-6	TRBJ2-7	17	CASSRSQTGPSSYEQYF	TGTGCCAGCAGTCGATCCCAGACAGGACCAAGTTCCTACGAGCAGTACTTC
NA	NA	TRBV9	TRBJ2-6	18	CASSVGGEPYSGANVLTF	TGTGCCAGCAGCGTAGGGGGGGAGCCTTACTCTGGGGCCAACGTCCTGACTTTC
NA	NA	TRBV27	TRBJ2-2	17	CASISPPGAENTGELFF	TGTGCCAGCATCTCCCCCCCGGGAGCAGAGAACACCGGGGAGCTGTTTTTT
NA	NA	TRBV5-6	TRBJ2-3	14	CASTFINGPDTQYF	TGTGCCAGCACCTTCATAAATGGGCCAGATACGCAGTATTTT
once	NA	TRBV9	TRBJ2-7	12	CASSVEHHEQYF	TGTGCCAGCAGCGTAGAACACCACGAGCAGTACTTC
NA	TRBD1	TRBV5-1	TRBJ1-4	15	CASSLTGTGGRKLFF	TGCGCCAGCAGCTTGACCGGGACAGGGGGGAGAAAACTGTTTTTT
NA	NA	TRBV19	TRBJ2-5	14	CASSIEVGTKTQYF	TGTGCCAGTAGTATAGAGGTTGGGACAAAGACCCAGTACTTC
NA	NA	TRBV9	TRBJ1-1	15	CASSVAGGMNTEAFF	TGTGCCAGCAGCGTAGCGGGGGGTATGAACACTGAAGCTTTCTTT
NA	TRBD1	TRBV19	TRBJ1-5	16	CASSIILGQSNQPQHF	TGTGCCAGTAGTATTATTCTGGGACAGTCCAATCAGCCCCAGCATTTT
NA	TRBD1	TRBV19	TRBJ1-5	18	CASSIRTLGTGGNQPQHF	TGTGCCAGTAGTATAAGGACCCTCGGGACAGGGGGCAATCAGCCCCAGCATTTT
NA	NA	TRBV19	TRBJ1-5	14	CASSEGQSNQPQHF	TGTGCCAGTAGTGAAGGACAGAGCAATCAGCCCCAGCATTTT